This T cell receptor (beta chain) was identified in a study of graft-versus-host responses after intestinal transplantation. This CDR3 has 15 amino acids. Germline values: CDR1 GTSNPN, CDR2 SVGIG (reference sequence). V lost 1 base and J lost 2, with 13 bases in between. Only in-frame clones appear in the TCRdb table, and some are missing; sequencing was by immunoSEQ multiplex PCR. The sample has about 8,900 clones; 27% are singletons. Responders that carried the CFSE label, roughly 200,000 of them, were plated with roughly 200,000 irradiated, violet-dye-labeled stimulator cells. Material: alloreactive CD8+ T cells from a mixed lymphocyte reaction culture, obtained before transplantation. The subset is: CFSE-low proliferating T cells sorted from roughly 6-day pre-transplant mixed lymphocyte reaction (GvH or HvG direction). This rearrangement joins TRBV30 to TRBJ2-3; D remains unclear. The clonotype was recovered from a human patient who was an organ donor for intestinal transplantation. CDR3 nucleotides: TGTGCCTGGAGTGCCCTCGGCAGATCCACAGATACGCAGTATTTT. Protein sequence: CAWSALGRSTDTQYF.